This entry lists 4 T cell receptor beta chains sequenced from one sample in a study of cytomegalovirus exposure and HLA in healthy donors. PCR involved 60 Vbeta and 13 Jbeta primers. TCRdb keeps only in-frame clones here, not all; method: immunoSEQ multiplex PCR. Of around 200,000 clones in the sample, 65% to 90% were seen once. Sequences were obtained from PBMCs. These receptor sequences come from a woman aged 45-65 years in good health and CMV-seronegative.

This clone was observed once. The rearrangement links TRBV28 to TRBJ1-2; the D gene is possibly TRBD1 (6 bases). Looked up from germline, CDR1 is MDHEN and CDR2 is SYDVKM. The V end lost 6 bases, the J end lost 1 base, and 24 bases lay between the germline ends. The CDR3 runs to 18 residues. The DNA of the CDR3 is TGTGCCAGCAGCCAAGGGGGGGTGGCGGGGGTTCTTAACTATGGCTACACCTTC. Amino acids: CASSQGGVAGVLNYGYTF.

The chain uses TRBV28 and TRBJ2-7; 8 bases match TRBD2. Germline V lookup: CDR1 MDHEN, CDR2 SYDVKM. The CDR3 runs to 15 residues. J lost 2 bases, V lost 2 bases, and 5 bases had no gene match. CDR3 bases: TGTGCCAGCAGTTTAGGGGCGGGAGGCCCCTACGAGCAGTACTTC. Its translation is CASSLGAGGPYEQYF.

The chain uses TRBV6-1 and TRBJ1-1; D gene ambiguous. CDR3 length: 14 residues. From germline, CDR1 is MNHNS and CDR2 SASEGT. V was shortened by 2 bases and J by 6 bases, with 13 bases between the two germline ends. CDR3 DNA: TGTGCCAGCAGTGAACTCCCCCGAGGCGCTGAAGCTTTCTTT. Protein: CASSELPRGAEAFF.

The chain combines TRBV18 with TRBJ1-1; D gene ambiguous. CDR1 and CDR2 (germline): KGHSH, LQKENI. CDR3 size: 15 residues. The V end lost 5 bases, the J end lost 0 bases, and 13 bases lay between the germline ends. The CDR3 protein is CASSGKEYMNTEAFF. CDR3 DNA: TGTGCCAGCTCAGGAAAGGAGTACATGAACACTGAAGCTTTCTTT.